Given below is one TCR beta chain in context. No antigen is known for it. The source of the sample is a study of neoadjuvant anti-PD-1 for oral cavity cancer. Looking at the study overall: Patients without progression got a fourth dose around day 43.

No culture or expansion preceded analysis of these blood cells. Regarding the study as a whole: Non-responders to neoadjuvant nivolumab had significantly more clonal PBMC T cells than responders. Only a few patients per response group were TCR-analyzed; validation needed.

Using immunoSEQ multiplex PCR, the repertoire was profiled, and TCRdb retains in-frame clones only, with some absent. The table includes 12,000 to 15,000 clones, roughly 72% detected once. Germline V gene lookup returns CDR1 SGDLS and CDR2 YYNGEE. V lost 0 bases and J lost 2, with 8 bases in between. The length of the CDR3 is 15 residues. This clonotype originated in a person aged 40 to 85 with oral cavity squamous cell carcinoma. The material was PBMCs, obtained before nivolumab (anti-PD-1) treatment. The chain couples TRBV9 to TRBJ2-2; D is perhaps TRBD1 (5 bases). The CDR3 DNA follows: TGTGCCAGCAGCGTAGGACAGACAAACACCGGGGAGCTGTTTTTT. Encoded protein: CASSVGQTNTGELFF.